This T cell receptor beta chain originates from a study of brain T cells in children with intractable seizures. Study conclusions and caveats: Pre-surgery blood may have been undersampled, hiding some clones.

Germline CDR1 reads SGHRS; CDR2 reads YFSETQ. The CDR3 consists of 18 residues. V lost 5 bases and J lost 2; bases outside the gene matches: 14. With regard to this clone: Its antigen is undetermined.

The protocol was immunoSEQ multiplex PCR, while the TCRdb copy is restricted to in-frame clones and leaves out a portion. Among 65,000 to 85,000 clones listed, roughly 91% were seen once. The origin of this receptor is a boy younger than two with tuberous sclerosis and intractable seizures. Material: peripheral blood, obtained at surgery. This chain joins TRBV5-1 and TRBJ2-7; 12 bases match TRBD2. The CDR3 coding sequence is TGCGCCAGCAGGAAGGGGACTAGCGGGTCGCCCTTTGCCTACGAGCAGTACTTC. Translated, it gives CASRKGTSGSPFAYEQYF.